Listed below are T cell receptor beta chains from one sample, sequenced in a study of CD8 T cells in ankylosing spondylitis. TCRdb processed the 5' RACE reads anew with MiXCR; each CDR3 protein has one entry. The data show some 350,000 distinct CDR3 sequences, with about 15% seen just once and about 1% held by the top ten. The sequenced material came from blood, either unsorted or a sorted T cell fraction (not recorded which). The origin of the receptors is a male donor with ankylosing spondylitis or in good health (not recorded which). CDR3s include the opening cysteine and the closing phenylalanine or tryptophan. The D gene is left open where the match is weak. Some rows have no size entry. The others give once, few or many, or a class for an expanded clone.

v_gene,j_gene,abundance,d_gene,CDR3nt,CDR3aa
TRBV2,TRBJ2-2,.,TRBD2,TGTGCCAGCAGCCCCAGCGGGGGTGGAGGCACCGGGGAGCTGTTTTTT,CASSPSGGGGTGELFF
TRBV7-9,TRBJ1-5,many,TRBD1,TGTGCCAGCAGCGTGACAGGGGGCGGCAATCAGCCCCAGCATTTT,CASSVTGGGNQPQHF
TRBV6-5,TRBJ1-2,.,.,TGTGCCAGCAGTCGCGCAGGGGAAGGCTACACCTTC,CASSRAGEGYTF
TRBV5-1,TRBJ2-2,few,.,TGCGCCAGCTCTCGGGACGGGATGAACACCGGGGAGCTGTTTTTT,CASSRDGMNTGELFF
TRBV18,TRBJ2-1,.,.,TGTGCCAGCTCGCACCGGGACGTCTCCTACAATGAGCAGTTCTTC,CASSHRDVSYNEQFF
TRBV7-8,TRBJ1-5,.,.,TGTGCCAGCAGCCCCTTGGGGGGGGCGGGCAATCAGCCCCAGCATTTT,CASSPLGGAGNQPQHF
TRBV6-5,TRBJ2-3,.,.,TGTGCCAGCAGTTACCAGACAGGAATCACAGATACGCAGTATTTT,CASSYQTGITDTQYF
TRBV25-1,TRBJ2-5,many,TRBD1,TGTGCCAGCAGTCACCGGACAGGGGAGACCCAGTACTTC,CASSHRTGETQYF
TRBV12-3/TRBV12-4,TRBJ2-7,few,TRBD2,TGTGCCAGCAGCCCGAGCGGGGGGCCCTACGAGCAGTACTTC,CASSPSGGPYEQYF
TRBV5-1,TRBJ2-1,few,TRBD2,TGCGCCAGCAGCTTAACTAGCGGTGCCTACAATGAGCAGTTCTTC,CASSLTSGAYNEQFF
TRBV5-1,TRBJ2-3,few,.,TGCGCCAGCAGCTACAGGGAAGGGGGCACAGATACGCAGTATTTT,CASSYREGGTDTQYF
TRBV20-1,TRBJ2-7,.,.,TGCAGTGCTACTCCGGACGGCGAGCAGTACTTC,CSATPDGEQYF
TRBV7-9,TRBJ2-7,many,TRBD1,TGTGCCAGCAGCGAAGGGACAGAGTACGAGCAGTACTTC,CASSEGTEYEQYF
TRBV29-1,TRBJ1-2,.,.,TGCAGCGTTGAAGGACAGGCTTATGGCTACACCTTC,CSVEGQAYGYTF
TRBV7-2,TRBJ2-3,.,.,TGTGCCAGCAGCTTAGCGGCTGCGAATACGCAGTATTTT,CASSLAAANTQYF
TRBV10-3,TRBJ2-7,.,.,TGTGCCATGGGTGGACTGGGAGGAGAGGAGCAGTACTTC,CAMGGLGGEEQYF
TRBV10-3,TRBJ2-4,.,.,TGTGCCATCAGTGGAGACCCAGGGGCGGACATTCAGTACTTC,CAISGDPGADIQYF
TRBV7-2,TRBJ2-7,few,.,TGTGCCAGCAGCTTAAGCATTACCTACGAGCAGTACTTC,CASSLSITYEQYF
TRBV5-1,TRBJ2-1,.,.,TGCGCCAGCAGCTTGGTAGGGACCGGCAATGAGCAGTTCTTC,CASSLVGTGNEQFF
TRBV12-3/TRBV12-4,TRBJ2-3,few,TRBD2,TGTGCCAGCAGGCTAGCGGGGGGGTCAGATACGCAGTATTTT,CASRLAGGSDTQYF
TRBV3-1,TRBJ2-2,.,TRBD2,TGTGCCAGCAGCCAAGATAGGGCTAGCGGTCGAATCGGGGAGCTGTTTTTT,CASSQDRASGRIGELFF
TRBV18,TRBJ2-7,.,.,TGTGCCAGCTCACCACCGTCTAATGGGGACTACGAGCAGTACTTC,CASSPPSNGDYEQYF
TRBV20-1,TRBJ1-6,.,.,TGCAGTGCTAGAGATAGAGAGGGTGCCAACTATAATTCACCCCTCCACTTT,CSARDREGANYNSPLHF
TRBV20-1,TRBJ1-4,few,.,TGCAGTGCCCAAGACGGGGGGCTAGATGAAAAACTGTTTTTT,CSAQDGGLDEKLFF
TRBV30,TRBJ1-1,many,.,TGTGCCTGGAGTCCCCAGGTCAAAGCTTTCTTT,CAWSPQVKAFF
TRBV19,TRBJ2-2,.,TRBD1,TGTGCCAGTAAAGACACAGGGGGCCGCGTGGAGCTGTTTTTT,CASKDTGGRVELFF
TRBV12-3/TRBV12-4,TRBJ2-4,few,.,TGTGCCAGCAGTCCCGGACAGCCGAAAAACATTCAGTACTTC,CASSPGQPKNIQYF
TRBV5-1,TRBJ1-2,.,.,TGCGCCAGCAGCTTGAGAACCCGGGAGCACTATGGCTACACCTTC,CASSLRTREHYGYTF
TRBV12-5,TRBJ1-1,.,.,TGTGCTCTGCAATCAGGTGAAGCTTTCTTT,CALQSGEAFF
TRBV21-1,TRBJ2-1,.,.,TGTGCCAGCAGCACCAGGGGGAATAGATACAATGAGCAGTTCTTC,CASSTRGNRYNEQFF
TRBV29-1,TRBJ2-5,.,.,TGCAGCGTCGCCGATGGCGCAGGGAAAGAGACCCAGTACTTC,CSVADGAGKETQYF
TRBV10-3,TRBJ1-6,few,TRBD1,TGTGCCATCAGTGAGGGGACAGGGCGGGCTTCACCCCTCCACTTT,CAISEGTGRASPLHF
TRBV29-1,TRBJ1-2,.,.,TGCAGCGTGAAGGGCCGGCACCTGGGCTACACCTTC,CSVKGRHLGYTF
TRBV15,TRBJ2-2,few,.,TGTGCCACCAGCACGATAGGACAGACCGGGGAGCTGTTTTTT,CATSTIGQTGELFF
TRBV5-1,TRBJ1-1,.,TRBD1,TGCGCCAGCAGCGTACAGGGGAAACTGAACACTGAAGCTTTCTTT,CASSVQGKLNTEAFF
TRBV11-2,TRBJ1-1,.,.,TGTGCCAGCAGCTCCCCGAGGCGGCCCACTGAAGCTTTCTTT,CASSSPRRPTEAFF
TRBV5-1,TRBJ2-2,.,.,TGCGCCAGCAGCCTGGACGTGACCGGGGAGCTGTTTTTT,CASSLDVTGELFF
TRBV12-3/TRBV12-4,TRBJ1-2,few,.,TGTGCCAGCAGTGCACTCTCTAACTATGGCTACACCTTC,CASSALSNYGYTF
TRBV6-1,TRBJ1-2,.,.,TGTGCCGCGGGAAGGACCCCCGGCTATGGCTACACCTTC,CAAGRTPGYGYTF
TRBV20-1,TRBJ2-1,.,TRBD2,TGCAGTGCTAGAGATGTCGGTAGCGGGAGGTTCAGTGAGCAGTTCTTC,CSARDVGSGRFSEQFF
TRBV12-3/TRBV12-4,TRBJ2-1,.,.,TGTGCCAGCAGTTTAGGAGCCTATTACAATGAGCAGTTCTTC,CASSLGAYYNEQFF